This entry lists 18 T cell receptor beta chains sequenced from one sample in a study of cytomegalovirus exposure and HLA in healthy donors. The PCR made use of 60 Vbeta and 13 Jbeta primers. Sequencing was performed with immunoSEQ multiplex PCR; in TCRdb, only in-frame clones are kept and a portion is missing. The table includes 100,000 to 120,000 clones, 80% to 85% detected once. The sample was PBMCs. Receptors were obtained from a woman aged 60-75 years in good health and CMV-seropositive.

The rearrangement uses TRBV9 and TRBJ2-1; 10 nucleotides line up with TRBD2. The V and J ends lost 0 bases and 4 bases, in that order; junction bases with no gene match: 1. CDR1 is SGDLS and CDR2 is YYNGEE in the germline V gene. The CDR3 runs to 15 residues. The CDR3 DNA is TGTGCCAGCAGCGTAGCTAGCGGGGGATACAATGAGCAGTTCTTC. This codes for CASSVASGGYNEQFF. Supplemented by reference TRBV9 and TRBJ2-1, the full variable domain reads DSGVTQTPKHLITATGQRVTLRCSPRSGDLSVYWYQQSLDQGLQFLIQYYNGEERAKGNILERFSAQQFPDLHSELNLSSLELGDSALYFCASSVASGGYNEQFFGPGTRLTVL.

The chain joins TRBV28 to TRBJ2-1, with TRBD2 matching 7 bases. J gave up 6 bases and V 6 bases, and 8 bases lay outside the gene matches. This CDR3 has 14 residues. Germline V gene lookup returns CDR1 MDHEN and CDR2 SYDVKM. The CDR3 sequence is CASRAGREVNEQFF. CDR3 sequence (DNA): TGTGCCAGCAGGGCCGGTCGGGAGGTCAATGAGCAGTTCTTC.

The chain's CDR3 is CASSLNPGLAAYNEQFF. Here the CDR3 DNA reads TGTGCCAGCAGCCTCAATCCGGGACTAGCGGCTTACAATGAGCAGTTCTTC. The rearrangement joins TRBV4-2 to TRBJ2-1; 11 nucleotides match TRBD2. The CDR3 totals 17 residues. Looked up from germline, CDR1 is LGHNA and CDR2 is YNFKEQ. The junction had 9 bases not matched to a gene; V was cut back by 4 bases and J by 4 bases.

The V call is TRBV7-9, the J call TRBJ2-1, with D possibly matching TRBD1 (6 bases). From germline, CDR1 is SEHNR and CDR2 FQNEAQ (reference sequence). Trimming stripped 3 bases from V and 8 bases from J, with 11 bases between. The CDR3 covers 13 residues. The CDR3 DNA is TGTGCCAGCAGCTTCTCAGGGGTCGATGAGCAGTTCTTC. Protein sequence: CASSFSGVDEQFF.

The chain combines TRBV29-1 with TRBJ2-1; TRBD1 matches at 7 bases. The CDR3 extends over 13 amino acids. The V gene end was trimmed by 2 bases and the J gene end by 8 bases; junction bases not matched to a gene: 6. Germline CDR1 and CDR2: SQVTM and ANQGSEA. The CDR3 DNA reads as TGCAGCGTTGAAAGGGGGCTGGTTGATGAGCAGTTCTTC. Amino acid sequence: CSVERGLVDEQFF.

The chain uses TRBV2 and TRBJ1-4; no firm D call. V was pared by 5 bases and J by 7 bases, with 8 bases between. Germline CDR1 and CDR2: SNHLY and FYNNEI. The CDR3 is 12 residues long. CDR3 nucleotides: TGTGCCAGCAGTTTCACAGCTGAAAAACTGTTTTTT. It specifies CASSFTAEKLFF.

The CDR3 coding sequence is TGTGCCAGCAGTTTACTAGCGGGAGCTTACAATGAGCAGTTCTTC. Its translation: CASSLLAGAYNEQFF. This chain joins TRBV28 and TRBJ2-1; 10 bases line up with TRBD2. The length of the CDR3 is 15 residues. The ends lost 2 bases at V and 4 bases at J; junction bases unmatched: 2. Germline V gene data show CDR1 as MDHEN and CDR2 as SYDVKM.

This clone was detected once. The chain carries TRBV6-1 and TRBJ1-1; 7 positions match TRBD1. The CDR3 has 13 amino acids. Germline V gives CDR1 MNHNS, CDR2 SASEGT. V dropped 5 bases and J dropped 5; count of bases not matched to a gene: 5. The DNA for the CDR3 is TGTGCCAGCAGTCAGGGGGTGTTGACTGAAGCTTTCTTT. This translates into CASSQGVLTEAFF.

V usage is TRBV6-5 and J usage is TRBJ1-6, with 8 bases matching TRBD1. Per germline, CDR1 MNHEY and CDR2 SVGAGI. This CDR3 has 15 residues. The V and J ends lost 6 bases and 8 bases, in that order; junction bases with no gene match: 9. DNA of the CDR3: TGTGCCAGCAGATTGTACAGGGGGAGGGATTCACCCCTCCACTTT. Protein: CASRLYRGRDSPLHF.

The CDR3 nucleotides are TGTGCCAGCAGCGTTAGCGGCACAGATACGCAGTATTTT. It encodes CASSVSGTDTQYF. This chain links TRBV9 with TRBJ2-3, with D possibly TRBD2 on 5 matching bases. The V end was cut by 2 bases, the J end by 1 base, with 5 bases between. There are 13 residues in the CDR3. The V gene's germline CDR1 is SGDLS and CDR2 YYNGEE.

This clone has just one count. The chain has TRBV5-1 and TRBJ1-3; D is uncertain. Germline CDR1 SGHRS, CDR2 YFSETQ. Trimming took off 0 bases at V and 4 bases at J, with 11 bases between the two ends. There are 15 residues in the CDR3. The CDR3 nucleotides are TGCGCCAGCAGCTTGGGAACAGCTACAGGAAACACCATATATTTT. As protein: CASSLGTATGNTIYF.

The J gene is TRBJ2-7, the V gene TRBV19; 7 bases match TRBD1. V lost 2 bases, J lost 7 bases, and 8 bases stayed unmatched. CDR1 and CDR2 (germline): LNHDA, SQIVND (reference sequence). The CDR3 covers 14 residues. The CDR3 loop is CASSIHSGTEEQYF. The CDR3 DNA sequence: TGTGCCAGTAGTATACACTCCGGGACAGAAGAGCAGTACTTC.

This clone has a handful of counts. This chain joins TRBV6-5 and TRBJ2-7, with 7 bases lining up with TRBD2. Germline CDR1 reads MNHEY; CDR2 reads SVGAGI. The CDR3 length is 15 residues. Trimming took 2 bases from V and 3 from J; bases not matched to a gene: 7. For the CDR3, the DNA is TGTGCCAGCAGTTACCAGACTAGCTTCCTCTACGAGCAGTACTTC. Protein product: CASSYQTSFLYEQYF.

This chain connects TRBV30 to TRBJ1-3; the match to TRBD1 covers 7 bases. The CDR3 loop spans 15 amino acids. V lost 4 bases, J lost 5 bases, and 11 bases stayed unmatched. Germline loops: CDR1 GTSNPN, CDR2 SVGIG (reference sequence). The CDR3 reads CAWKITGTVRNTIYF. CDR3 bases: TGTGCCTGGAAGATAACCGGGACAGTACGAAACACCATATATTTT.

Here the CDR3 DNA reads TGTGCCACCAGCAGAGATGAGGGTTGGGGTCGAAATTCACCCCTCCACTTT. Translated: CATSRDEGWGRNSPLHF. The chain joins TRBV15 to TRBJ1-6; the D is unclear. Trimming left V 0 bases short and J 7 bases short, with 16 bases between. The CDR3 is 17 residues long. Germline CDR1 and CDR2: LNHNV and YYDKDF (reference sequence). The full variable domain, in which reference TRBV15 and TRBJ1-6 provide the parts outside the CDR3, is DAMVIQNPRYQVTQFGKPVTLSCSQTLNHNVMYWYQQKSSQAPKLLFHYYDKDFNNEADTPDNFQSRRPNTSFCFLDIRSPGLGDTAMYLCATSRDEGWGRNSPLHFGNGTRLTVT.

This clone was observed a few times. The gene calls are TRBV9 and TRBJ2-7; D remains ambiguous. Germline values: CDR1 SGDLS, CDR2 YYNGEE. Trimming removed 0 bases from V and 1 base from J, with 8 bases in between. The CDR3 contains 14 residues. The CDR3 here is CASSVGHRSYEQYF. CDR3 nucleotides: TGTGCCAGCAGCGTAGGCCACAGATCCTACGAGCAGTACTTC. The whole variable domain, filled in from reference TRBV9 and TRBJ2-7, reads DSGVTQTPKHLITATGQRVTLRCSPRSGDLSVYWYQQSLDQGLQFLIQYYNGEERAKGNILERFSAQQFPDLHSELNLSSLELGDSALYFCASSVGHRSYEQYFGPGTRLTVT.

The chain couples TRBV5-1 to TRBJ2-1; 8 nucleotides match TRBD1. Unmatched junction bases numbered 5, after V lost 0 bases and J lost 0 bases. There are 17 residues in the CDR3. Looked up from germline, CDR1 is SGHRS and CDR2 is YFSETQ. DNA of the CDR3: TGCGCCAGCAGCTTGGGACGAACAGGGGGCTCCTACAATGAGCAGTTCTTC. It yields the protein CASSLGRTGGSYNEQFF.

The chain is built from TRBV6-6 and TRBJ2-1; 10 bases are a match to TRBD2. V lost 5 bases to trimming and J lost 5 bases; unmatched junction nucleotides: 9. Germline assignment: CDR1 MNHNY and CDR2 SVGAGI (reference sequence). The CDR3 loop spans 16 amino acids. The CDR3 sequence: CASSASGRLVHNEQFF. CDR3 sequence (DNA): TGTGCCAGCAGTGCTAGCGGGAGATTGGTGCACAATGAGCAGTTCTTC.